This T cell receptor beta chain was observed in a study of T cell repertoires in cytomegalovirus infection. Findings and caveats of the study: CMV-specific HLA-C-restricted TCR beta clonotypes dominated the ex vivo response. Frequencies of public TCR beta families were cumulated, and this identified carriers of CMV plus the relevant HLA.

MiXCR was run by TCRdb on the reads, yielding one entry per CDR3 protein. The table shows 490,000 or so distinct CDR3 sequences, with about 11% occurring only once. Concerning this clonotype itself: Its antigen remains unidentified.

The J segment lost 2 bases and the V segment lost 6 bases, leaving 10 bases of the junction unmatched. Germline CDR1 ENHRY, CDR2 SYGVKD. The CDR3 totals 16 residues. The sample taken for sequencing was PBMCs. This clonotype was sampled from a human donor in good health (CMV status not recorded). Some clones in this sample may be carry-over from other donors' samples. This chain uses TRBV10-3 with TRBJ2-5; TRBD2 agrees at 9 bases. The chain's CDR3 is CAIRRLADSAQETQYF. The CDR3 nucleotides read TGTGCCATCAGAAGACTAGCGGACTCCGCTCAAGAGACCCAGTACTTC.